These T cell receptor beta chains were read from a single sample in a study of regulatory and conventional T cells in RAG deficiency. The table came from immunoSEQ multiplex PCR; TCRdb's copy has only in-frame clones and leaves some out. Of 3,200 or so clones in the sample, around 94% were seen once. Another study also made use of these data, one on regulatory T cells.

Material for sequencing was CD4+ Tregs sorted from blood. These receptors were taken from a human donor in good health. CDR3s include the opening cysteine and the closing phenylalanine or tryptophan. D genes are given only for firm matches. Size is omitted from some rows. Given values are once, few, many or a class for expanded clones.

clone_size: -; v_call: TRBV5-1; j_call: TRBJ2-3; d_call: TRBD2; cdr3_nt: TGCGCCAGCAGCTCCGGGGGGGCCGCAGATACGCAGTATTTT; cdr3_aa: CASSSGGAADTQYF
clone_size: -; v_call: TRBV19; j_call: TRBJ1-1; d_call: -; cdr3_nt: TGTGCCAGTAGTCAGGGCATGAACACTGAAGCTTTCTTT; cdr3_aa: CASSQGMNTEAFF
clone_size: -; v_call: TRBV19; j_call: TRBJ1-1; d_call: TRBD1; cdr3_nt: TGTGCCAGTAGTATTGGGACAGCGAACACTGAAGCTTTCTTT; cdr3_aa: CASSIGTANTEAFF
clone_size: -; v_call: TRBV9; j_call: TRBJ1-1; d_call: TRBD1; cdr3_nt: TGTGCCAGCAGTCGACAGGGCAACACTGAAGCTTTCTTT; cdr3_aa: CASSRQGNTEAFF
clone_size: -; v_call: TRBV2; j_call: TRBJ1-5; d_call: -; cdr3_nt: TGTGCCAGCAGTTTCCGCAGGGGTCATAGCAATCAGCCCCAGCATTTT; cdr3_aa: CASSFRRGHSNQPQHF
clone_size: once; v_call: TRBV6-5; j_call: TRBJ1-1; d_call: -; cdr3_nt: TGTGCCAGCAAGGCCAGATACACTGAAGCTTTCTTT; cdr3_aa: CASKARYTEAFF
clone_size: -; v_call: TRBV5-7; j_call: TRBJ1-5; d_call: -; cdr3_nt: TGTGCCAGCAGCTTCGCGGGTATTCAGCCCCAGCATTTT; cdr3_aa: CASSFAGIQPQHF
clone_size: -; v_call: TRBV11-2; j_call: TRBJ2-5; d_call: TRBD1; cdr3_nt: TGTGCCAGCAGCCGCGGACAGGGGCCCCCGGAGACCCAGTACTTC; cdr3_aa: CASSRGQGPPETQYF
clone_size: -; v_call: TRBV11-2; j_call: TRBJ2-7; d_call: -; cdr3_nt: TGTGCCAGCAGCTTAGTCCCCGTCCCGGGGGACGAGCAGTACTTC; cdr3_aa: CASSLVPVPGDEQYF
clone_size: -; v_call: TRBV11-3; j_call: TRBJ2-1; d_call: TRBD2; cdr3_nt: TGTGCCAGCAGCCATCTCTTAGGGCTAGCGGGAGGTGAGCAGTTCTTC; cdr3_aa: CASSHLLGLAGGEQFF
clone_size: once; v_call: TRBV5-6; j_call: TRBJ1-2; d_call: -; cdr3_nt: TGTGCCAGCAGGCCTACAGGAGCCTATGGCTACACCTTC; cdr3_aa: CASRPTGAYGYTF
clone_size: -; v_call: TRBV5-6; j_call: TRBJ1-2; d_call: -; cdr3_nt: TGTGCCAGCAGCTTGGCACAGGGTCATGGCTACACCTTC; cdr3_aa: CASSLAQGHGYTF
clone_size: -; v_call: TRBV11-2; j_call: TRBJ2-7; d_call: -; cdr3_nt: TGTGCCACCATCAGGGGATCCGAGCAGTACTTC; cdr3_aa: CATIRGSEQYF
clone_size: -; v_call: TRBV6-5; j_call: TRBJ1-1; d_call: TRBD1; cdr3_nt: TGTGCCAGCAGTAGAACGCGACAGGGTGGGACTGAAGCTTTCTTT; cdr3_aa: CASSRTRQGGTEAFF
clone_size: -; v_call: TRBV10-2; j_call: TRBJ2-1; d_call: TRBD2; cdr3_nt: TGCGCCAGCAGGACTAGCGGCATCAAGAATGAGCAGTTCTTC; cdr3_aa: CASRTSGIKNEQFF
clone_size: -; v_call: TRBV7-8; j_call: TRBJ2-2; d_call: TRBD1; cdr3_nt: TGTGCCAGCAGCTTGTCAGGGGGCGCCGACACCGGGGAGCTGTTTTTT; cdr3_aa: CASSLSGGADTGELFF
clone_size: once; v_call: TRBV5-1; j_call: TRBJ1-1; d_call: -; cdr3_nt: TGCGCCAGCAGCTTGTCCGAGGGGCTTCCAGCTTTCTTT; cdr3_aa: CASSLSEGLPAFF
clone_size: -; v_call: TRBV6-6; j_call: TRBJ1-1; d_call: -; cdr3_nt: TGTGCCACCCACCTCCCAGGGGTAGGTGAAGCTTTCTTT; cdr3_aa: CATHLPGVGEAFF
clone_size: -; v_call: TRBV14; j_call: TRBJ2-5; d_call: -; cdr3_nt: TGTGCCAGCACCCTTTCAGGGAGCCCTGAGACCCAGTACTTC; cdr3_aa: CASTLSGSPETQYF
clone_size: few; v_call: TRBV4-1; j_call: TRBJ1-5; d_call: -; cdr3_nt: TGCGCCAGCAGCCAAGATACTACTCAGCCCCAGCATTTT; cdr3_aa: CASSQDTTQPQHF
clone_size: -; v_call: TRBV2; j_call: TRBJ2-3; d_call: TRBD2; cdr3_nt: TGTGCCAGCATACGGTGGACTAGCTACGGGGATACGCAGTATTTT; cdr3_aa: CASIRWTSYGDTQYF
clone_size: -; v_call: TRBV10-3; j_call: TRBJ2-1; d_call: -; cdr3_nt: TGTGCCATCAGTGATGGCCCCAACAATGAGCAGTTCTTC; cdr3_aa: CAISDGPNNEQFF
clone_size: once; v_call: TRBV7-2; j_call: TRBJ1-1; d_call: -; cdr3_nt: TGTGCCAGCAGCATAAAGGACGCAACCAAAAAGATTTCGAACACTGAAGCTTTCTTT; cdr3_aa: CASSIKDATKKISNTEAFF
clone_size: -; v_call: TRBV25-1; j_call: TRBJ2-2; d_call: TRBD2; cdr3_nt: TGTGCCAGCAGTGACTTTCGTAGCGGGAGATTAACCGGGGAGCTGTTTTTT; cdr3_aa: CASSDFRSGRLTGELFF
clone_size: -; v_call: TRBV19; j_call: TRBJ1-1; d_call: -; cdr3_nt: TGTGCCAGTAGTATCTCTGGACAACTGTACACTGAAGCTTTCTTT; cdr3_aa: CASSISGQLYTEAFF
clone_size: -; v_call: TRBV5-1; j_call: TRBJ2-3; d_call: -; cdr3_nt: TGCGCCAGCAGCTTTAGGGCAGGAGATACGCAGTATTTT; cdr3_aa: CASSFRAGDTQYF